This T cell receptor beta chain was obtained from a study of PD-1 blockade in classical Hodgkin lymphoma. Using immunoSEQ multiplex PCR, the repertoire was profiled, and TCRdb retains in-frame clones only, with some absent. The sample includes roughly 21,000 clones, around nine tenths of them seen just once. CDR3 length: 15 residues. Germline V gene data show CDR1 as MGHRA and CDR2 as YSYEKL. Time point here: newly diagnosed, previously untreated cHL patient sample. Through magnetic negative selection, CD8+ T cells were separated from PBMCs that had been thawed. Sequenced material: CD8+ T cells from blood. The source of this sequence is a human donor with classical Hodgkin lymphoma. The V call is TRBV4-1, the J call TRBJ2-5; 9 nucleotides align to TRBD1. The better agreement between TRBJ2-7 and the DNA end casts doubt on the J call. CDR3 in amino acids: CASSHPTGGSYEQYF. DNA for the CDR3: TGCGCCAGCAGCCATCCGACAGGGGGCTCCTACGAGCAGTACTTC.